The 24 T cell receptor beta chains reported below all come from one sample, sequenced in a study of CXCR3-negative and CXCR3-positive naive CD8 T cells. In preparing the TRB cDNA libraries, 5' RACE with UMI labels was used. TCRdb re-called the 5' RACE reads and shows each CDR3 protein once, DNA omitted. The listing records around 29,000 distinct CDR3 sequences. The sequencing input was memory CD8+ T cells from blood. The receptors stem from a human donor in good health. Some clones in this sample may be carry-over from other donors' samples.

This chain links TRBV7-9 with TRBJ2-3; there is no DNA to check the TCRdb D call of TRBD2. The germline CDR1 and CDR2 sequences are SEHNR and FQNEAQ (reference sequence). The CDR3 extends over 13 amino acids. CDR3 amino acids: CASRPRETDTQYF.

The V and J genes are TRBV5-1 and TRBJ1-2; no DNA is available, so the TRBD1 call from TCRdb remains unchecked. This CDR3 is built from 16 residues. Germline V gene lookup returns CDR1 SGHRS and CDR2 YFSETQ. This CDR3 is CASSLDLGDRVYGYTF.

This rearrangement joins TRBV7-3 to TRBJ2-2; TCRdb designates TRBD1, a call that cannot be tested without DNA. This CDR3 is 15 amino acids long. From germline, CDR1 is SGHTA and CDR2 FQGTGA. This CDR3 reads CASSPLGENTGELFF.

The chain has TRBV6-6 and TRBJ2-1; TCRdb's D call, TRBD2, is unchecked because there is no DNA. CDR3 length: 21 amino acids. The germline V gene has CDR1 MNHNY and CDR2 SVGAGI (reference sequence). CDR3 loop: CASSLEKEELDGYESYNEQFF.

The chain has TRBV7-6 and TRBJ2-3; lacking DNA, the TRBD1 call made by TCRdb goes unchecked. The CDR3 covers 14 residues. Germline lookup yields CDR1 SGHVS and CDR2 FNYEAQ. CDR3 loop: CASSQQGTADTQYF.

The genes are TRBV15 and TRBJ2-2; absent DNA, TCRdb's TRBD1 call cannot be checked. Germline-derived CDR1 and CDR2 are LNHNV and YYDKDF (reference sequence). The CDR3 runs to 14 residues. The CDR3 protein is CATSSYRVLGELFF. Looking up the rest from reference TRBV15 and TRBJ2-2 gives the full variable domain: DAMVIQNPRYQVTQFGKPVTLSCSQTLNHNVMYWYQQKSSQAPKLLFHYYDKDFNNEADTPDNFQSRRPNTSFCFLDIRSPGLGDTAMYLCATSSYRVLGELFFGEGSRLTVL.

This clonotype shows up as large (0.1 to 1%) by frequency. The chain combines TRBV7-3 with TRBJ2-7; TCRdb names TRBD1, which stays unverified in the absence of DNA. The CDR3 totals 14 residues. Germline V lookup: CDR1 SGHTA, CDR2 FQGTGA. This CDR3 reads CASSLTQGSYEQYF.

This sequence joins TRBV4-1 and TRBJ1-1. The CDR3 has 15 residues. In germline, CDR1 is MGHRA, CDR2 YSYEKL. The CDR3 loop is CASSHQLDKNTEAFF.

V gene TRBV29-1 combines with J gene TRBJ2-1; TCRdb calls TRBD1, which cannot be checked without DNA. Germline CDR1 SQVTM, CDR2 ANQGSEA. The CDR3 is 15 amino acids. This chain's CDR3 is CSGGPTPLSGNEQFF.

The chain employs TRBV5-1 and TRBJ2-7; there is no DNA to check the TCRdb D call of TRBD1. The length of the CDR3 is 14 residues. The germline V gene has CDR1 SGHRS and CDR2 YFSETQ. The CDR3 is CASSFRGGSYEQYF.

This chain uses TRBV7-9 with TRBJ2-7; checking the TCRdb D call of TRBD2 is not possible without DNA. Germline CDR1 reads SEHNR; CDR2 reads FQNEAQ (reference sequence). This CDR3 region has 12 residues. The CDR3 loop is CASSLGVNEQYF.

The chain carries TRBV2 and TRBJ2-5; there is no DNA to check the TCRdb D call of TRBD1. The CDR3 consists of 15 residues. Germline values: CDR1 SNHLY, CDR2 FYNNEI. This chain's CDR3 is CASSLNRAPGETQYF.

This chain connects TRBV19 to TRBJ2-1; TCRdb's D call, TRBD2, is unchecked because there is no DNA. This CDR3 is 16 amino acids long. Germline lookup yields CDR1 LNHDA and CDR2 SQIVND (reference sequence). The CDR3: CASSISGGGAYNEQFF. The full variable domain, with the rest looked up from reference TRBV19 and TRBJ2-1, is DGGITQSPKYLFRKEGQNVTLSCEQNLNHDAMYWYRQDPGQGLRLIYYSQIVNDFQKGDIAEGYSVSREKKESFPLTVTSAQKNPTAFYLCASSISGGGAYNEQFFGPGTRLTVL.

V gene TRBV7-9 combines with J gene TRBJ2-1; as DNA is missing, the TRBD2 call by TCRdb cannot be tested. Germline values: CDR1 SEHNR, CDR2 FQNEAQ (reference sequence). This CDR3 is 20 amino acids long. CDR3 region: CASSFQILTSGGTPYNEQFF.

Frequency places this clonotype as medium-sized. The chain recombines TRBV6-2 or TRBV6-3 with TRBJ2-2; TCRdb's assignment of TRBD1 cannot be checked, as there is no DNA. This CDR3 has 15 residues. The germline CDR1 and CDR2 sequences are MNHEY and SVGEGT. CDR3: CASRPVEVDTGELFF.

V usage is TRBV7-2 and J usage is TRBJ2-2; TCRdb calls TRBD1, which cannot be checked without DNA. CDR1 SGHTA and CDR2 FQGNSA come from the germline V gene. This CDR3 has 15 residues. CDR3 residues: CASSLATGNTGELFF.

The CDR3 protein is CASSQEVDPYEQYF. The chain recombines TRBV14 with TRBJ2-7. This CDR3 has 14 residues. Germline CDR1 and CDR2: SGHDN and FVKESK.

The chain links TRBV29-1 to TRBJ2-7. This CDR3 spans 14 amino acids. Per the germline V gene, CDR1 is SQVTM and CDR2 is ANQGSEA. The CDR3 here is CSVRSGGLAYEQYF.

This rearrangement joins TRBV7-6 to TRBJ2-7; TCRdb outputs TRBD1, but without DNA this stays unchecked. CDR3 length equals 13 residues. CDR1 SGHVS and CDR2 FNYEAQ come from the germline V gene. CDR3 region: CASSRGPIYEQYF.

This chain connects TRBV29-1 to TRBJ2-1; no DNA is available, so the TRBD1 call from TCRdb remains unchecked. Germline assignment: CDR1 SQVTM and CDR2 ANQGSEA. The CDR3 has 16 residues. Here the CDR3 reads CSVYGFGDKTYNEQFF.

CDR3 in amino acids: CASTFRENTEAFF. The V call is TRBV27, the J call TRBJ1-1; TCRdb gives TRBD1 as the D gene, but with no DNA this cannot be confirmed. Germline assignment: CDR1 MNHEY and CDR2 SMNVEV (reference sequence). This CDR3 region has 13 residues.

The V call is TRBV28, the J call TRBJ1-4; the D call from TCRdb, TRBD1, cannot be confirmed without DNA. This CDR3 comprises 14 residues. Germline V gene lookup returns CDR1 MDHEN and CDR2 SYDVKM. CDR3 amino acids: CASSQTGMGEKLFF.

The chain uses TRBV6-5 and TRBJ1-2; the TCRdb call, TRBD1, lacks DNA for checking. Per the germline V gene, CDR1 is MNHEY and CDR2 is SVGAGI. The CDR3 totals 12 residues. The CDR3 sequence is CASRAGGFGYTF.

The chain combines TRBV7-9 with TRBJ2-1; TCRdb proposes TRBD2, but this gene call is untestable without DNA. CDR3 length equals 17 residues. Germline assignment: CDR1 SEHNR and CDR2 FQNEAQ (reference sequence). CDR3 region: CASSSGLADYSYNEQFF.